This TCR beta chain comes out of a study of cytomegalovirus exposure and HLA in healthy donors. This CDR3 is built from 13 residues. The V gene end was trimmed by 6 bases and the J gene end by 4 bases; junction bases not matched to a gene: 4. The V gene's germline CDR1 is MNHNY and CDR2 SVGAGI (reference sequence). The study, taken as a whole, reports: Generally TCR sequences proved uncommon, though certain public TCRs appeared in numerous donors.

Researchers ran the PCR with 60 Vbeta and 13 Jbeta primers. Method: immunoSEQ multiplex PCR; TCRdb's copy keeps in-frame clones and lacks some. The sample includes around 120,000 clones, around 75% of them seen just once. This clone was picked up a small number of times. Antigen specificity is unknown. The sequence came from a woman aged 50 to 60 in good health and CMV-seropositive. The sequencing input was PBMCs. The rearrangement links TRBV6-6 to TRBJ2-7; 9 bases match TRBD1. CDR3 residues: CASSRDRAYEQYF. For the CDR3, the DNA is TGTGCCAGCAGCCGGGACAGGGCATACGAGCAGTACTTC.